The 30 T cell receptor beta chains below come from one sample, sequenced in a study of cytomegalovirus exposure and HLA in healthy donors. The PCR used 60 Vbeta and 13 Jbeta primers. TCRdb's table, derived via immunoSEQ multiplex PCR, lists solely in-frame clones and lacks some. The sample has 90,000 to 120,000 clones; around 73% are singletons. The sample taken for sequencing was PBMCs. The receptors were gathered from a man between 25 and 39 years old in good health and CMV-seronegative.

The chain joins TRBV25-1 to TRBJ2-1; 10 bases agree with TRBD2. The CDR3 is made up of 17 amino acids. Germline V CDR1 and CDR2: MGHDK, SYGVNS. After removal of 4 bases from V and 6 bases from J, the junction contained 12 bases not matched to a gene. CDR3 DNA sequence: TGTGCCAGCAGTGTATTAACTAGCGGGAACCCTTCCAATGAGCAGTTCTTC. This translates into CASSVLTSGNPSNEQFF. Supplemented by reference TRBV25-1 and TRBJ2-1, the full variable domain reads EADIYQTPRYLVIGTGKKITLECSQTMGHDKMYWYQQDPGMELHLIHYSYGVNSTEKGDLSSESTVSRIRTEHFPLTLESARPSHTSQYLCASSVLTSGNPSNEQFFGPGTRLTVL.

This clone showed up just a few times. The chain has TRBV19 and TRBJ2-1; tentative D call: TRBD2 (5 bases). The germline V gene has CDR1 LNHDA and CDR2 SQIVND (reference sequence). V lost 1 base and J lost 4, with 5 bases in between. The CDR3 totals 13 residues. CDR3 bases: TGTGCCAGTAGTATAGCGGGGTACAATGAGCAGTTCTTC. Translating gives CASSIAGYNEQFF.

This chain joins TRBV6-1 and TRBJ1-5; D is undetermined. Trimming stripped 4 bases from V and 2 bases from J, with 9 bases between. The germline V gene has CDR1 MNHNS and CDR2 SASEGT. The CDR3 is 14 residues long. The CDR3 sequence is CASSASRGNQPQHF. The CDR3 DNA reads TGTGCCAGCAGTGCCTCTCGGGGCAATCAGCCCCAGCATTTT.

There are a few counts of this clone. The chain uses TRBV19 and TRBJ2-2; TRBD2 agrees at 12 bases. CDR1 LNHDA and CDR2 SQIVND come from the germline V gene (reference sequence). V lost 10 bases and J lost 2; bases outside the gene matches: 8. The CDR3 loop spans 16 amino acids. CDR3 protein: CATTSGGYINTGELFF. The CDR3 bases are TGTGCCACGACTAGCGGGGGCTATATAAACACCGGGGAGCTGTTTTTT.

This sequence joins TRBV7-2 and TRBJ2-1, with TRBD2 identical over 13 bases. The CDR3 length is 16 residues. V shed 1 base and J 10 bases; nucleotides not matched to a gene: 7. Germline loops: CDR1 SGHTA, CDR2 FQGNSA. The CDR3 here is CASSLVGTSGNEEQFF. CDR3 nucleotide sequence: TGTGCCAGCAGCTTAGTAGGGACTAGCGGGAACGAAGAGCAGTTCTTC.

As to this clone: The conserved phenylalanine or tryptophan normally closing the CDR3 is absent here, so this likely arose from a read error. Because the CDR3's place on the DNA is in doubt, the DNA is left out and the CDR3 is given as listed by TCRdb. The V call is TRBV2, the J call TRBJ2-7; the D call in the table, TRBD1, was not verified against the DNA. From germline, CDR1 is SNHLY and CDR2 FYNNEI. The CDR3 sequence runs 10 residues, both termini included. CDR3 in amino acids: CASSEGSPAY.

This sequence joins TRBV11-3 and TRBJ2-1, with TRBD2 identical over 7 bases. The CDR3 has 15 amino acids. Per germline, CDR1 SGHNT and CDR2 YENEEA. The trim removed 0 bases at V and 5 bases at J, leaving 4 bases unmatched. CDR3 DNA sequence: TGTGCCAGCAGCTTAGATCAGGGAGGGAACAATGAGCAGTTCTTC. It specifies CASSLDQGGNNEQFF. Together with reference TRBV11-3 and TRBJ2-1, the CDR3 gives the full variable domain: EAGVVQSPRYKIIEKKQPVAFWCNPISGHNTLYWYLQNLGQGPELLIRYENEEAVDDSQLPKDRFSAERLKGVDSTLKIQPAELGDSAVYLCASSLDQGGNNEQFFGPGTRLTVL.

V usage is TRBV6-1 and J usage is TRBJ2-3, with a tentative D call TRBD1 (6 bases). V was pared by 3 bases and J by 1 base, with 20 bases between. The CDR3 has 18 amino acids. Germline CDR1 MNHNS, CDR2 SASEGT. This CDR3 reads CASSDPSRGGFGTDTQYF. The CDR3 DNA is TGTGCCAGCAGTGATCCCTCCCGAGGGGGTTTCGGCACAGATACGCAGTATTTT.

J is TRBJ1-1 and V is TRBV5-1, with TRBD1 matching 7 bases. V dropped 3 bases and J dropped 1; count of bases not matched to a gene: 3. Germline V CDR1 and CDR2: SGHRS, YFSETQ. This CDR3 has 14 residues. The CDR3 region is CASSSGQANTEAFF. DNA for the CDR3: TGCGCCAGCAGCTCCGGACAGGCGAACACTGAAGCTTTCTTT.

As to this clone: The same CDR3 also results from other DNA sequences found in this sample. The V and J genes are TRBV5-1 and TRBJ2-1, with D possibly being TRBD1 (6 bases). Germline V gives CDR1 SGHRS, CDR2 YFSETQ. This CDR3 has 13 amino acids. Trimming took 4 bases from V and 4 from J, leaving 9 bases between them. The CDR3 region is CASSVDSYNEQFF. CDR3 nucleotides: TGCGCCAGCAGCGTGGACAGTTACAATGAGCAGTTCTTC.

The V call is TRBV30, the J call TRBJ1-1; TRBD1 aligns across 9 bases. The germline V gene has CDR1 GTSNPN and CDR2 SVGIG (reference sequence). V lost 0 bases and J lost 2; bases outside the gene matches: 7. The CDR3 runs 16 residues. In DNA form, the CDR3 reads TGTGCCTGGAGTGTTCCTCTGACAGGGGGTAACACTGAAGCTTTCTTT. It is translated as CAWSVPLTGGNTEAFF.

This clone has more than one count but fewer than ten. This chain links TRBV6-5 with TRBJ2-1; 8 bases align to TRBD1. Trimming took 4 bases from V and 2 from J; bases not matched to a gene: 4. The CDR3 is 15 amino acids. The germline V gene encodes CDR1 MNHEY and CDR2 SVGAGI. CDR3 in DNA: TGTGCCAGCAGTTCTGGACAGGGTACCTACAATGAGCAGTTCTTC. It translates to CASSSGQGTYNEQFF.

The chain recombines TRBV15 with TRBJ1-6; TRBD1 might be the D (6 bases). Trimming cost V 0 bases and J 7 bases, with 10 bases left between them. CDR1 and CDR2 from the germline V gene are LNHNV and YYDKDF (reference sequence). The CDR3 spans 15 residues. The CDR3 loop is CATSRDWTVNSPLHF. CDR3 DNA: TGTGCCACCAGCAGAGATTGGACAGTAAATTCACCCCTCCACTTT.

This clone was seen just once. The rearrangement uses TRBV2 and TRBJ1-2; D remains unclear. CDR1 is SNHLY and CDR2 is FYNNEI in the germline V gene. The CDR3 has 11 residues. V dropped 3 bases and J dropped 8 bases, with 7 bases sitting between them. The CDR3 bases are TGTGCCAGCAGTGATCTGCGGGGCTACACCTTC. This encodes CASSDLRGYTF.

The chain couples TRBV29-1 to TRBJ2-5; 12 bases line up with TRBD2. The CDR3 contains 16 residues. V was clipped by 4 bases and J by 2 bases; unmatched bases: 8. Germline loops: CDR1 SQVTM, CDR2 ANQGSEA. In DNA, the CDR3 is TGCAGCGTTGCCGGACTAGCGGGAAACTATCAAGAGACCCAGTACTTC. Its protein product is CSVAGLAGNYQETQYF. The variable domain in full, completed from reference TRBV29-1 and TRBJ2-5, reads SAVISQKPSRDICQRGTSLTIQCQVDSQVTMMFWYRQQPGQSLTLIATANQGSEATYESGFVIDKFPISRPNLTFSTLTVSNMSPEDSSIYLCSVAGLAGNYQETQYFGPGTRLLVL.

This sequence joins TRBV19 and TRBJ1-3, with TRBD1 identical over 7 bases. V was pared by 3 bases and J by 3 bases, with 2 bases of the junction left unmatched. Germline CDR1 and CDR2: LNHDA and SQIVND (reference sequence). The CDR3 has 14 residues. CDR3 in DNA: TGTGCCAGTAGTATCCCAGGGGGTGGAAACACCATATATTTT. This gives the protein CASSIPGGGNTIYF.

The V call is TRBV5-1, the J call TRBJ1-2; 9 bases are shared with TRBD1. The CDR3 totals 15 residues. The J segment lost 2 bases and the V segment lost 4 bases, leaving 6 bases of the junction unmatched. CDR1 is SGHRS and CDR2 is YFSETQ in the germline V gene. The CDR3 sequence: CASSADRGENYGYTF. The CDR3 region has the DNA TGCGCCAGCAGCGCCGACAGGGGGGAGAACTATGGCTACACCTTC.

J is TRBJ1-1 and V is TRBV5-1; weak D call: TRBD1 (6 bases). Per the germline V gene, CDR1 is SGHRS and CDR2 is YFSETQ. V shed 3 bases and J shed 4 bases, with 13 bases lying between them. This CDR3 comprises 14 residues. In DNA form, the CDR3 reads TGCGCCAGCAGCTCCCTTCAGGGGAGCACTGAAGCTTTCTTT. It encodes CASSSLQGSTEAFF.

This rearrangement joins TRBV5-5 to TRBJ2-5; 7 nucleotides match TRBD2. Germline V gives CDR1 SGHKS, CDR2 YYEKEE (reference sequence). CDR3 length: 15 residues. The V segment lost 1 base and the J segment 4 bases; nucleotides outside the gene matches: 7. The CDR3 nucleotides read TGTGCCAGCAGCTTGCCTAGCGGCAGATCAGAGACCCAGTACTTC. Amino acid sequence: CASSLPSGRSETQYF.

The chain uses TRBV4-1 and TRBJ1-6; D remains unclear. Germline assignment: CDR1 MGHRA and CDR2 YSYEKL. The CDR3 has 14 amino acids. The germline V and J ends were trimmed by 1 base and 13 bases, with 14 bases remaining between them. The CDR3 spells CASSQVGSGSPLHF. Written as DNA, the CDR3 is TGCGCCAGCAGCCAAGTGGGAAGCGGAAGCCCCCTCCACTTT.

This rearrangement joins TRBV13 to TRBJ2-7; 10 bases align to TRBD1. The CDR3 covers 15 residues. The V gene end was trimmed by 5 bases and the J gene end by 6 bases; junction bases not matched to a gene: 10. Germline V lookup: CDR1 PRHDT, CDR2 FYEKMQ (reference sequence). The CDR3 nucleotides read TGTGCCAGCAGCCAGCGACAGGGGGCGCTATCCGAGCAGTACTTC. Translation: CASSQRQGALSEQYF. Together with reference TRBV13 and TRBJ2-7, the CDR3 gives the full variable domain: AAGVIQSPRHLIKEKRETATLKCYPIPRHDTVYWYQQGPGQDPQFLISFYEKMQSDKGSIPDRFSAQQFSDYHSELNMSSLELGDSALYFCASSQRQGALSEQYFGPGTRLTVT.

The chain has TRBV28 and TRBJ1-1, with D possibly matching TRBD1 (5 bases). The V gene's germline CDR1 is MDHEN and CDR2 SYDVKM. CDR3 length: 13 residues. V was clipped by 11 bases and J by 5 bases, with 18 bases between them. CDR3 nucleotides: TGTGCCGCACAGGACGAGTTGGGAACTGAAGCTTTCTTT. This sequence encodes CAAQDELGTEAFF.

The CDR3 region has the DNA TGTGCCAGCCTCCCGGGGGGTCGGTACACTGAAGCTTTCTTT. Translated: CASLPGGRYTEAFF. The chain recombines TRBV5-6 with TRBJ1-1; weak D call: TRBD1 (5 bases). The germline gives CDR1 SGHDT, CDR2 YYEEEE. Trimming pared 7 bases from V and 3 bases from J, leaving 16 bases between. CDR3 length: 14 residues.

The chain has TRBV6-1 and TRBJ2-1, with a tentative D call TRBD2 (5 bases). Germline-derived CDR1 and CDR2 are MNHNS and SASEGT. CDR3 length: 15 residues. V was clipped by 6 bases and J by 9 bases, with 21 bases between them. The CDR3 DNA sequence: TGTGCCAGCAGGGAGCGGCCGACCCCAGGCGGTGAGCAGTTCTTC. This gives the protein CASRERPTPGGEQFF.

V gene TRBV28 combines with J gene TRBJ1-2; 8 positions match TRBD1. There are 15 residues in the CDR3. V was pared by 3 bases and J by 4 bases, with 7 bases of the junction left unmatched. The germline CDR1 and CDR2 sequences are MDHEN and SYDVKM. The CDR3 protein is CASSLPTGVVYGYTF. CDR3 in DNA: TGTGCCAGCAGTTTGCCGACAGGGGTTGTCTATGGCTACACCTTC.

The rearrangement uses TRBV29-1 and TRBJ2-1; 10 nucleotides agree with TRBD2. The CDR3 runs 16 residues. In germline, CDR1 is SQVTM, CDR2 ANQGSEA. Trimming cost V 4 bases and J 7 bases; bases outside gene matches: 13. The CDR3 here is CSVALSGGPRTNEQFF. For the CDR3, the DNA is TGCAGCGTTGCTCTTAGCGGGGGGCCGAGAACTAATGAGCAGTTCTTC.

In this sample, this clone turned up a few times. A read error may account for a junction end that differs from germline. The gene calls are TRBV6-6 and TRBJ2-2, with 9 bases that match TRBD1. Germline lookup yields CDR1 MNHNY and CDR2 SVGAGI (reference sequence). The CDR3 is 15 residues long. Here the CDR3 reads CASSSRDRDVGELFF. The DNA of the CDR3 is TGTGCCAGCAGCTCCCGGGACAGGGATGTCGGGGAGTTGTTTTTT.

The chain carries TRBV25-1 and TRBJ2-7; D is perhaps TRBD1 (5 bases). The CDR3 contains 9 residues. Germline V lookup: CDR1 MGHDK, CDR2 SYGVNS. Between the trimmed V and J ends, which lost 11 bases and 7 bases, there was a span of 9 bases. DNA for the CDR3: TGTGCCGGGTACAGGGAGCAGTACTTC. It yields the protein CAGYREQYF.

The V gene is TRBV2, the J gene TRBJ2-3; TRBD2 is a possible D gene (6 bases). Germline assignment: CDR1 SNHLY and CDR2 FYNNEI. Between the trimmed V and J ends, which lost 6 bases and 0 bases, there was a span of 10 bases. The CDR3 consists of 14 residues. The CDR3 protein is CASRGGSSTDTQYF. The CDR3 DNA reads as TGTGCCAGCAGGGGGGGTTCTAGCACAGATACGCAGTATTTT.

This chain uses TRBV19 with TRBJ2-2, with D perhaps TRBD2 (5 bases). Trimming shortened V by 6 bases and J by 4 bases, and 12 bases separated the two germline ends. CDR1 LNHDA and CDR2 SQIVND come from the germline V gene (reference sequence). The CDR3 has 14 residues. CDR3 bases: TGTGCCAGTAGACTAGATTCTCGCACCGGGGAGCTGTTTTTT. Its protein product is CASRLDSRTGELFF.